The next 26 T cell receptor beta chains were all read from a single sample in a study of cytomegalovirus exposure and HLA in healthy donors. TCRdb keeps only in-frame clones here, not all; method: immunoSEQ multiplex PCR. Among about 160,000 clones listed, 80% to 90% were seen once. The specimen was PBMCs. Source of these receptors: a woman under 30 in good health and CMV-seronegative.

The rearrangement links TRBV7-9 to TRBJ2-7, with 11 bases aligning to TRBD2. The CDR3 runs 14 residues. Germline assignment: CDR1 SEHNR and CDR2 FQNEAQ (reference sequence). V shed 5 bases and J 1 base; nucleotides not matched to a gene: 1. The CDR3 coding sequence is TGTGCCAGCAGCCGGACTAGCGGGTCCTACGAGCAGTACTTC. Translated: CASSRTSGSYEQYF.

V and J are TRBV7-2 and TRBJ1-2; D perhaps matches TRBD1 (6 bases). The CDR3 loop spans 15 amino acids. With 6 bases removed from V and 4 bases from J, the gap between germline ends came to 18 bases. Per the germline V gene, CDR1 is SGHTA and CDR2 is FQGNSA. CDR3 sequence: CASRGPDSGIYGYTF. DNA for the CDR3: TGTGCCAGCAGGGGTCCGGACAGTGGAATCTATGGCTACACCTTC.

J is TRBJ1-5 and V is TRBV7-9, with D possibly being TRBD1 (6 bases). The CDR3 runs 14 residues. Germline assignment: CDR1 SEHNR and CDR2 FQNEAQ (reference sequence). The V end was cut by 6 bases, the J end by 3 bases, with 12 bases between. In DNA, the CDR3 is TGTGCCAGCAGTCGAGGGGGTAACAATCAGCCCCAGCATTTT. Protein product: CASSRGGNNQPQHF.

This rearrangement joins TRBV5-5 to TRBJ1-4; possibly TRBD1 for D (5 bases). The V end was cut by 3 bases, the J end by 4 bases, with 16 bases between. The germline gives CDR1 SGHKS, CDR2 YYEKEE (reference sequence). CDR3 length: 16 amino acids. CDR3 amino acids: CASSSRWGGGNEKLFF. DNA for the CDR3: TGTGCCAGCAGCTCCCGGTGGGGCGGGGGTAATGAAAAACTGTTTTTT.

The V and J genes are TRBV9 and TRBJ2-7; possibly TRBD1 for D (6 bases). With 5 bases removed from V and 0 bases from J, the gap between germline ends came to 15 bases. CDR1 is SGDLS and CDR2 is YYNGEE in the germline V gene. CDR3 size: 15 residues. CDR3: CASSPRTEYSYEQYF. Here the CDR3 DNA reads TGTGCCAGCAGTCCCCGGACAGAATACTCCTACGAGCAGTACTTC. Complete variable domain (other parts from reference TRBV9 and TRBJ2-7): DSGVTQTPKHLITATGQRVTLRCSPRSGDLSVYWYQQSLDQGLQFLIQYYNGEERAKGNILERFSAQQFPDLHSELNLSSLELGDSALYFCASSPRTEYSYEQYFGPGTRLTVT.

V and J are TRBV13 and TRBJ1-3, with 9 bases matching TRBD1. This CDR3 has 18 amino acids. V was pared by 5 bases and J by 4 bases, with 15 bases of the junction left unmatched. In germline, CDR1 is PRHDT, CDR2 FYEKMQ (reference sequence). In DNA form, the CDR3 reads TGTGCCAGCAGCCGCGATACATGGCGACAGGGGGACGGAAACACCATATATTTT. Translating gives CASSRDTWRQGDGNTIYF. Together with reference TRBV13 and TRBJ1-3, the CDR3 gives the full variable domain: AAGVIQSPRHLIKEKRETATLKCYPIPRHDTVYWYQQGPGQDPQFLISFYEKMQSDKGSIPDRFSAQQFSDYHSELNMSSLELGDSALYFCASSRDTWRQGDGNTIYFGEGSWLTVV.

V usage is TRBV12-5 and J usage is TRBJ1-5, with D perhaps matching TRBD1 (5 bases). Germline lookup yields CDR1 LGHNT and CDR2 FRNRAP. Deletions cut 0 bases from V and 3 bases from J, with 18 bases between. CDR3 length equals 18 residues. CDR3 in DNA: TGTGCTAGTGGTTTGGTCCTTAGCTCCGACAGCCTCAATCAGCCCCAGCATTTT. As protein: CASGLVLSSDSLNQPQHF. The full variable domain, rest sourced from reference TRBV12-5 and TRBJ1-5, is DARVTQTPRHKVTEMGQEVTMRCQPILGHNTVFWYRQTMMQGLELLAYFRNRAPLDDSGMPKDRFSAEMPDATLATLKIQPSEPRDSAVYFCASGLVLSSDSLNQPQHFGDGTRLSIL.

The V and J genes are TRBV11-2 and TRBJ2-4; 7 nucleotides align to TRBD1. The CDR3 is 17 residues long. The trim removed 0 bases at V and 6 bases at J, leaving 11 bases unmatched. The V gene's germline CDR1 is SGHAT and CDR2 FQNNGV. The CDR3 loop is CASSLEPGGVGGNIQYF. The DNA of the CDR3 is TGTGCCAGCAGCTTAGAGCCAGGGGGAGTAGGGGGAAACATTCAGTACTTC.

This clone was counted a single time. This rearrangement joins TRBV30 to TRBJ2-2, with D perhaps matching TRBD2 (5 bases). Per germline, CDR1 GTSNPN and CDR2 SVGIG (reference sequence). The V gene lost 1 base and the J gene lost 6 bases, with 12 bases spanning the gap. The CDR3 consists of 14 residues. The CDR3 DNA reads as TGTGCCTGGAGTGAGGTAGGAGCGGCCGGGGAGCTGTTTTTT. Protein: CAWSEVGAAGELFF. Complete variable domain (other parts from reference TRBV30 and TRBJ2-2): SQTIHQWPATLVQPVGSPLSLECTVEGTSNPNLYWYRQAAGRGLQLLFYSVGIGQISSEVPQNLSASRPQDRQFILSSKKLLLSDSGFYLCAWSEVGAAGELFFGEGSRLTVL.

This clone appeared a few times. The rearrangement links TRBV10-3 to TRBJ1-3; TRBD1 matches 8 bases. Germline-derived CDR1 and CDR2 are ENHRY and SYGVKD. J lost 3 bases, V lost 6 bases, and 4 bases had no gene match. The CDR3 extends over 14 amino acids. As DNA, the CDR3 is TGTGCCATCAGAGAGGGGACAGGTGGAAACACCATATATTTT. Translating it yields CAIREGTGGNTIYF.

This chain joins TRBV9 and TRBJ1-1; TRBD1 matches at 8 bases. The J segment lost 0 bases and the V segment lost 3 bases, leaving 4 bases of the junction unmatched. The CDR3 sequence is 15 residues long. Looked up from germline, CDR1 is SGDLS and CDR2 is YYNGEE. CDR3 bases: TGTGCCAGCAGCGACTCGACAGGGGTGAACACTGAAGCTTTCTTT. Translating it yields CASSDSTGVNTEAFF.

The chain couples TRBV7-2 to TRBJ2-1, with a tentative D call TRBD1 (5 bases). CDR1 is SGHTA, CDR2 FQGNSA, per germline. The length of the CDR3 is 13 residues. Trimming took 9 bases from V and 7 from J, leaving 16 bases between them. The CDR3 DNA reads as TGTGCCAGGACAGTGAGCTTGCGGAATGAGCAGTTCTTC. Its protein is CARTVSLRNEQFF.

The chain couples TRBV27 to TRBJ1-2; D gene unclear. This CDR3 has 14 amino acids. The V end lost 1 base, the J end lost 0 bases, and 6 bases lay between the germline ends. Germline assignment: CDR1 MNHEY and CDR2 SMNVEV (reference sequence). The CDR3 loop is CASSLFPANYGYTF. CDR3 nucleotide sequence: TGTGCCAGCAGTTTATTCCCCGCTAACTATGGCTACACCTTC.

The chain employs TRBV7-2 and TRBJ1-3, with D perhaps TRBD1 (5 bases). Trimming stripped 4 bases from V and 3 bases from J, with 16 bases between. The germline CDR1 and CDR2 sequences are SGHTA and FQGNSA. CDR3 length equals 16 residues. This CDR3 is CASSWDGGMGGNTIYF. The CDR3 DNA reads TGTGCCAGCAGCTGGGACGGGGGAATGGGTGGAAACACCATATATTTT.

This clone occurred many times. The genes are TRBV2 and TRBJ2-3, with 11 nucleotides matching TRBD1. This CDR3 has 15 amino acids. The germline CDR1 and CDR2 sequences are SNHLY and FYNNEI. The ends lost 5 bases at V and 5 bases at J; junction bases unmatched: 6. CDR3 residues: CASSKDRGQVDTQYF. CDR3 in DNA: TGTGCCAGCAGTAAGGACAGGGGGCAGGTAGATACGCAGTATTTT. Together with reference TRBV2 and TRBJ2-3, the CDR3 gives the full variable domain: EPEVTQTPSHQVTQMGQEVILRCVPISNHLYFYWYRQILGQKVEFLVSFYNNEISEKSEIFDDQFSVERPDGSNFTLKIRSTKLEDSAMYFCASSKDRGQVDTQYFGPGTRLTVL.

This clone showed up just a few times. This chain links TRBV2 with TRBJ2-1; 10 bases match TRBD2. With 3 bases clipped from V and 5 bases from J, the junction kept 7 bases outside the gene matches. The CDR3 has 16 amino acids. From germline, CDR1 is SNHLY and CDR2 FYNNEI. CDR3 DNA sequence: TGTGCCAGCAGTGACCCCACTAGCGGGATCAACAATGAGCAGTTCTTC. Translated: CASSDPTSGINNEQFF.

The V call is TRBV10-3, the J call TRBJ2-1; TRBD1 matches 10 bases. Germline V gene data show CDR1 as ENHRY and CDR2 as SYGVKD. The ends lost 8 bases at V and 4 bases at J; junction bases unmatched: 2. CDR3 length: 13 amino acids. CDR3 loop: CAILGQGYNEQFF. The DNA of the CDR3 is TGTGCCATCCTGGGACAGGGGTACAATGAGCAGTTCTTC.

V usage is TRBV6-5 and J usage is TRBJ1-5; TRBD1 matches at 8 bases. The CDR3 has 14 residues. Germline V CDR1 and CDR2: MNHEY, SVGAGI. After removal of 4 bases from V and 7 bases from J, the junction contained 6 bases not matched to a gene. CDR3 nucleotide sequence: TGTGCCAGCAGTTCCGGACAGGGTGTCCAGCCCCAGCATTTT. Translating gives CASSSGQGVQPQHF.

The rearrangement uses TRBV5-6 and TRBJ1-5; D might be TRBD1 (6 bases). Germline lookup yields CDR1 SGHDT and CDR2 YYEEEE. This CDR3 has 16 residues. V lost 1 base to trimming and J lost 0 bases, with 11 bases between them. The CDR3, as DNA: TGTGCCAGCAGCTTGAAACAGGGCTATAGCAATCAGCCCCAGCATTTT. This gives the protein CASSLKQGYSNQPQHF.

This clone appeared a single time. The V and J genes are TRBV6-5 and TRBJ1-1, with D maybe TRBD1 (5 bases). Looked up from germline, CDR1 is MNHEY and CDR2 is SVGAGI. The CDR3 totals 14 residues. Trimming pared 6 bases from V and 6 bases from J, leaving 17 bases between. The CDR3 sequence is CASRPTRGGAEAFF. In DNA form, the CDR3 reads TGTGCCAGCAGACCTACAAGGGGAGGTGCTGAAGCTTTCTTT.

For the CDR3, the DNA is TGTGCCAGCAGCTTAGTCGCGGGGCCCCTCCACTTT. Translated, it gives CASSLVAGPLHF. V gene TRBV7-9 combines with J gene TRBJ1-6; D ambiguous. The CDR3 loop spans 12 amino acids. V lost 1 base and J lost 13, with 8 bases in between. Germline V gene data show CDR1 as SEHNR and CDR2 as FQNEAQ (reference sequence).

V gene TRBV5-1 combines with J gene TRBJ1-4, with D unclear. Per germline, CDR1 SGHRS and CDR2 YFSETQ. CDR3 length: 15 amino acids. Trimming left V 4 bases short and J 8 bases short, with 18 bases between. CDR3 nucleotides: TGCGCCAGCAGCACAGCGGGGATCTCGGAGGAAAAACTGTTTTTT. Amino acid sequence: CASSTAGISEEKLFF.

V gene TRBV6-1 combines with J gene TRBJ1-1; D remains ambiguous. Per the germline V gene, CDR1 is MNHNS and CDR2 is SASEGT. Trimming took off 3 bases at V and 6 bases at J, with 20 bases between the two ends. The CDR3 loop spans 16 amino acids. In nucleotides, the CDR3 is TGTGCCAGCAGTGACCACCGAGGGCCCAGAACGGCTGAAGCTTTCTTT. Its protein product is CASSDHRGPRTAEAFF.

This chain uses TRBV7-9 with TRBJ1-4; no firm D call. Deletions cut 5 bases from V and 4 bases from J, with 20 bases between. CDR1 and CDR2 from the germline V gene are SEHNR and FQNEAQ (reference sequence). The CDR3 has 17 residues. CDR3 loop: CASSLPLTNRLNEKLFF. DNA for the CDR3: TGTGCCAGCAGCCTACCCCTAACCAACCGTCTTAATGAAAAACTGTTTTTT. Full variable domain (remainder filled in from reference TRBV7-9 and TRBJ1-4): DTGVSQNPRHKITKRGQNVTFRCDPISEHNRLYWYRQTLGQGPEFLTYFQNEAQLEKSRLLSDRFSAERPKGSFSTLEIQRTEQGDSAMYLCASSLPLTNRLNEKLFFGSGTQLSVL.

The chain employs TRBV9 and TRBJ2-1, with D tentatively TRBD1 (6 bases). The CDR3 is 15 amino acids. Trimming left V 3 bases short and J 2 bases short, with 12 bases between. Germline CDR1 is SGDLS and CDR2 is YYNGEE. The CDR3 protein is CASSATGVPYNEQFF. CDR3 in DNA: TGTGCCAGCAGCGCGACAGGTGTGCCCTACAATGAGCAGTTCTTC.

V usage is TRBV13 and J usage is TRBJ1-5; 7 bases map to TRBD1. This CDR3 comprises 18 residues. V was clipped by 5 bases and J by 3 bases; unmatched bases: 16. From germline, CDR1 is PRHDT and CDR2 FYEKMQ (reference sequence). CDR3 amino acids: CASSLGRAVGTANQPQHF. Here the CDR3 DNA reads TGTGCCAGCAGCCTGGGTCGAGCAGTAGGGACAGCCAATCAGCCCCAGCATTTT.